This note documents a single TCR beta chain sequence. Assay: immunoSEQ multiplex PCR; the TCRdb copy retains only in-frame clones and omits some. There are 190,000 or so clones in the sample; 65% to 80% occur only once, and about 10% lies in the top ten. CDR3 length: 15 residues. V lost 9 bases to trimming and J lost 3 bases; unmatched junction nucleotides: 11. CDR1 is SGHRS and CDR2 is YFSETQ in the germline V gene. This record comes from a study of shared clonotypes between healthy human individuals. The clonotype was recovered from a man in his thirties or forties in good health. The source material was memory CD4+ T cells sorted from blood. Subset given: CD45RA-negative fraction. The chain employs TRBV5-1 and TRBJ2-3; 9 bases fit TRBD1. The CDR3 DNA reads TGCGCCACCTCCCACGGACAGGGGAAAACAGATACGCAGTATTTT. This gives the protein CATSHGQGKTDTQYF.